These 20 T cell receptor beta chains came from one sample sequenced in a study of Graves' ophthalmopathy and Graves' hyperthyroidism. Amplified TCR beta CDR3 regions were obtained using RNA transcripts as template. The library came from an HTBI-primed first-round RT-PCR and a second-round multiplex PCR. Via MiXCR, TCRdb re-called the multiplex PCR reads, giving one row per CDR3 protein. This sample has a few hundred thousand distinct CDR3 sequences, with about 18% found just once. The sample taken for sequencing was peripheral blood. These receptors were obtained from an adult woman with stable Graves' hyperthyroidism.

This clonotype occurred many times. The rearrangement uses TRBV11-2 and TRBJ2-7; tentatively, D is TRBD1 (6 bases). V shed 4 bases and J shed 5 bases, with 12 bases lying between them. This CDR3 spans 13 amino acids. CDR1 is SGHAT and CDR2 is FQNNGV in the germline V gene. The CDR3 spells CASSSDSRDEQYF. CDR3 nucleotides: TGTGCCAGCAGCTCGGACAGTAGGGACGAGCAGTACTTC.

In this sample, this clonotype turned up a few times. The rearrangement links TRBV9 to TRBJ2-7; 11 nucleotides match TRBD2. The germline V gene encodes CDR1 SGDLS and CDR2 YYNGEE. CDR3 size: 16 residues. V lost 3 bases, J lost 5 bases, and 10 bases stayed unmatched. CDR3 nucleotide sequence: TGTGCCAGCAGCGCGGGACTAGCGGCCGTGTTAGACGAGCAGTACTTC. This gives the protein CASSAGLAAVLDEQYF. The complete variable domain, with remaining parts taken from reference TRBV9 and TRBJ2-7, reads DSGVTQTPKHLITATGQRVTLRCSPRSGDLSVYWYQQSLDQGLQFLIQYYNGEERAKGNILERFSAQQFPDLHSELNLSSLELGDSALYFCASSAGLAAVLDEQYFGPGTRLTVT.

This clonotype was observed many times. CDR3 coding DNA: TGTGCCAGCATTCGGCGACAGGGGGACCCACCCCTCCACTTT. The encoded protein is CASIRRQGDPPLHF. The chain uses TRBV2 and TRBJ1-6; 9 bases match TRBD1. CDR3 size: 14 residues. Germline-derived CDR1 and CDR2 are SNHLY and FYNNEI. Losses at the gene ends were 7 bases for V and 11 bases for J; bases not matched to a gene: 9.

This clonotype was detected only a few times. The V call is TRBV7-2, the J call TRBJ1-1; D gene uncertain. Trimming left V 1 base short and J 7 bases short, with 16 bases between. This CDR3 comprises 15 residues. The V gene's germline CDR1 is SGHTA and CDR2 FQGNSA. The CDR3 bases are TGTGCCAGCAGCTTAGAGTACGTCGACGGGGATGAAGCTTTCTTT. This codes for CASSLEYVDGDEAFF.

This clonotype showed up many times. V usage is TRBV20-1 and J usage is TRBJ1-3; D gene unclear. Trimming shortened V by 6 bases and J by 0 bases, and 9 bases separated the two germline ends. In germline, CDR1 is DFQATT, CDR2 SNEGSKA (reference sequence). This CDR3 is built from 13 residues. CDR3 protein: CSARPGSGNTIYF. In DNA, the CDR3 is TGCAGTGCGAGACCCGGCTCTGGAAACACCATATATTTT.

V is TRBV6-1 and J is TRBJ1-5; tentatively, D is TRBD1 (6 bases). Trimming shortened V by 4 bases and J by 5 bases, and 12 bases separated the two germline ends. Germline CDR1 is MNHNS and CDR2 is SASEGT. The CDR3 length is 14 residues. As DNA, the CDR3 is TGTGCCAGCAGTGGGCCAGGACAGCATCAGCCCCAGCATTTT. Amino acid sequence: CASSGPGQHQPQHF.

This clonotype occurred many times. The V call is TRBV7-2, the J call TRBJ2-2; D uncertain. Looked up from germline, CDR1 is SGHTA and CDR2 is FQGNSA. CDR3 size: 14 residues. Trimming shortened V by 0 bases and J by 4 bases, and 6 bases separated the two germline ends. The CDR3 bases are TGTGCCAGCAGCTTAGCGCGGAGCACCGGGGAGCTGTTTTTT. It translates to CASSLARSTGELFF.

This clonotype was recorded at least ten times. This rearrangement joins TRBV11-2 to TRBJ1-1, with a tentative D call TRBD1 (5 bases). The V end lost 5 bases, the J end lost 2 bases, and 18 bases lay between the germline ends. This CDR3 has 16 residues. The germline gives CDR1 SGHAT, CDR2 FQNNGV. CDR3 nucleotide sequence: TGTGCCAGCAGCCCGCGGACGGGACTAATAAACACTGAAGCTTTCTTT. Residues: CASSPRTGLINTEAFF.

This clonotype was detected only once. The chain joins TRBV6-2 or TRBV6-3 to TRBJ1-1; D gene unclear. The CDR3 is 12 amino acids. Looked up from germline, CDR1 is MNHEY and CDR2 is SVGEGT. The V and J ends lost 8 bases and 4 bases respectively, with 11 bases between them. The CDR3 reads CASSTLGTEAFF. In DNA, the CDR3 is TGTGCCAGCTCTACCCTGGGCACTGAAGCTTTCTTT.

The J gene is TRBJ1-2, the V gene TRBV20-1; 8 bases align to TRBD1. CDR3 length equals 12 residues. J was trimmed by 3 bases and V by 5 bases; bases with no gene match: 2. Germline values: CDR1 DFQATT, CDR2 SNEGSKA (reference sequence). The CDR3 sequence is CSAAGQDYGYTF. CDR3 nucleotides: TGCAGTGCTGCGGGACAGGACTATGGCTACACCTTC.

There are many counts of this clonotype. The J gene is TRBJ2-7, the V gene TRBV15, with TRBD2 identical over 15 bases. CDR3 length equals 18 residues. In germline, CDR1 is LNHNV, CDR2 YYDKDF (reference sequence). After removal of 5 bases from V and 2 bases from J, the junction contained 10 bases not matched to a gene. The CDR3, as DNA: TGTGCCACCAGCTTCGCAACCGGGACTAGCGGGGGGACCTACGAGCAGTACTTC. Translated: CATSFATGTSGGTYEQYF.

This clonotype was recorded many times. The rearrangement uses TRBV9 and TRBJ2-5; D unclear. Trimming cost V 0 bases and J 0 bases, with 9 bases left between them. The germline V gene has CDR1 SGDLS and CDR2 YYNGEE. The CDR3 is made up of 15 amino acids. In nucleotides, the CDR3 is TGTGCCAGCAGCGTAGACGAATCGTACCAAGAGACCCAGTACTTC. Translating it yields CASSVDESYQETQYF.

CDR3 DNA: TGTGCCAGCACCCCGCTTGGGGTTGCCGGGGGCGGGGAGCTGTTTTTT. Translated: CASTPLGVAGGGELFF. The chain joins TRBV28 to TRBJ2-2; TRBD2 is a possible D gene (6 bases). The CDR3 extends over 16 amino acids. V was trimmed by 7 bases and J by 7 bases, leaving 22 bases between them. CDR1 MDHEN and CDR2 SYDVKM come from the germline V gene.

This clonotype came up many times. This chain joins TRBV7-9 and TRBJ2-5; D is uncertain. Germline values: CDR1 SEHNR, CDR2 FQNEAQ (reference sequence). This CDR3 region has 15 residues. The V and J ends lost 5 bases and 3 bases respectively, with 16 bases between them. The CDR3 nucleotides are TGTGCCAGCAGCCAAAAGGATTTGGGGAAAGAGACCCAGTACTTC. It specifies CASSQKDLGKETQYF.

This clonotype was observed many times. V gene TRBV19 combines with J gene TRBJ1-5, with D unclear. V was pared by 1 base and J by 7 bases, with 11 bases between. The V gene's germline CDR1 is LNHDA and CDR2 SQIVND (reference sequence). This CDR3 is 14 amino acids long. CDR3 DNA sequence: TGTGCCAGTAGTATAGTACGGGATAAACAGCCCCAGCATTTT. This codes for CASSIVRDKQPQHF.

This rearrangement joins TRBV7-2 to TRBJ2-7, with D tentatively TRBD2 (5 bases). This CDR3 is built from 13 residues. The germline gives CDR1 SGHTA, CDR2 FQGNSA. With 6 bases removed from V and 3 bases from J, the gap between germline ends came to 12 bases. CDR3 region: CASSAPGIYEQYF. The CDR3 DNA is TGTGCCAGCAGTGCCCCGGGAATCTACGAGCAGTACTTC. Full variable domain (rest looked up from reference TRBV7-2 and TRBJ2-7): GAGVSQSPSNKVTEKGKDVELRCDPISGHTALYWYRQSLGQGLEFLIYFQGNSAPDKSGLPSDRFSAERTGGSVSTLTIQRTQQEDSAVYLCASSAPGIYEQYFGPGTRLTVT.

This clonotype has at least ten counts. The chain is built from TRBV11-2 and TRBJ1-1, with 10 bases identical to TRBD1. The CDR3 is 18 residues long. Trimming at V came to 1 base and at J to 1 base, leaving 9 bases not matched to a gene. CDR1 is SGHAT and CDR2 is FQNNGV in the germline V gene. The CDR3 here is CASSLVWDRGPRNTEAFF. In DNA, the CDR3 is TGTGCCAGCAGCTTAGTTTGGGACAGGGGCCCCAGGAACACTGAAGCTTTCTTT.

This clonotype was counted ten times or more. This chain uses TRBV29-1 with TRBJ2-7, with TRBD1 as a possible D gene (5 bases). Per the germline V gene, CDR1 is SQVTM and CDR2 is ANQGSEA. V lost 5 bases and J 0 bases, leaving 8 bases between the germline ends. The CDR3 runs 12 residues. CDR3 sequence: CSVRDSSYEQYF. The CDR3 DNA is TGCAGCGTTAGAGACAGCTCCTACGAGCAGTACTTC.

This clonotype has at least ten counts. A much larger clone sits a single nucleotide away, making a read error possible. The chain is built from TRBV6-2 or TRBV6-3 and TRBJ1-2; D is possibly TRBD1 (6 bases). Germline V lookup: CDR1 MNHEY, CDR2 SVGEGT. The CDR3 totals 13 residues. The DNA of the CDR3 is TGTGCCAGCAGTTACGGACAGAACTATGGCCACACCTTC. Translated: CASSYGQNYGHTF.

This clonotype came up many times. The chain recombines TRBV7-9 with TRBJ1-2; D remains ambiguous. The CDR3 is 12 residues long. The germline V and J ends were trimmed by 2 bases and 6 bases, with 7 bases remaining between them. Germline V gene sequence: CDR1 SEHNR, CDR2 FQNEAQ (reference sequence). The CDR3 sequence: CASSLNGDGYTF. CDR3 DNA sequence: TGTGCCAGCAGCTTAAACGGGGATGGCTACACCTTC.